The 5 T cell receptor beta chains reported below all come from one sample, sequenced in a study of T cells in women clearing cervical HPV infection. Produced via immunoSEQ multiplex PCR; TCRdb's table is partial and in-frame only. The sample totals about 16,000 clones. The sequencing input was blood buffy coat. The receptors shown here come from a woman between 18 and 70 years old with a cervical HPV16 infection that either progressed to CIN3+ or cleared (not recorded which).

Regarding this clone: The read ends 3 residues early relative to the CDR3; the germline J gene fills the gap. The gene calls are TRBV5-1 and TRBJ2-1; D ambiguous. The CDR3 extends over 13 amino acids. Germline CDR1 is SGHRS and CDR2 is YFSETQ. V was pared by 1 base and J by 8 bases, with 10 bases between. Partial CDR3 DNA: TGCGCCAGCAGCTTGAGCAGGATCTATGAG. Encoded protein: CASSLSRIYE. The CDR3 as a whole reads CASSLSRIYEQFF.

As for this clone: Read sequence stops 3 residues before the CDR3 end, and the germline J gene provides the missing end. The chain is built from TRBV20-1 and TRBJ2-1; no firm D call. CDR1 and CDR2 from the germline V gene are DFQATT and SNEGSKA (reference sequence). There are 15 residues in the CDR3. The V end lost 6 bases, the J end lost 4 bases, and 19 bases lay between the germline ends. The CDR3 DNA, read in part, is TGCAGTGCCGTCGACCCAGCGACGCCATACAATGAG. Its translation: CSAVDPATPYNE. In full, the CDR3 is CSAVDPATPYNEQFF.

On this clone itself: With the read ending 3 residues before the CDR3 end, the germline J gene is used to fill in that end. The chain employs TRBV2 and TRBJ2-7; weak D call: TRBD2 (5 bases). This CDR3 has 14 amino acids. Looked up from germline, CDR1 is SNHLY and CDR2 is FYNNEI. Deletions cut 5 bases from V and 2 bases from J, with 13 bases between. CDR3 sequence reads: CASSQSGFPYEQYF. The sequenced part of the CDR3 DNA is TGTGCCAGCAGTCAGTCGGGGTTCCCCTACGAG.

In the case of this clone: The CDR3 end falls 3 residues outside the read, so it is completed with the germline J gene. The J gene is TRBJ2-2, the V gene TRBV6-1; D tentatively fits TRBD1 or TRBD2 (5 bases each). V shed 4 bases and J shed 8 bases, with 17 bases lying between them. CDR3 size: 15 residues. In germline, CDR1 is MNHNS, CDR2 SASEGT. The covered CDR3 bases are TGTGCCAGCAGTGGTCCAGGGAGCGTGTCTGGGGAG. Translation gives CASSGPGSVSGE. The whole CDR3 sequence is CASSGPGSVSGELFF.

Note on this clone: The read gets to within 3 residues of the CDR3 end, and the germline J gene fills in the rest. This chain joins TRBV28 and TRBJ2-2; unclear D gene. V dropped 3 bases and J dropped 6 bases, with 8 bases sitting between them. The CDR3 has 13 amino acids. Germline V gene lookup returns CDR1 MDHEN and CDR2 SYDVKM. Partial CDR3 DNA: TGTGCCAGCAGTTTTTTATTCCCCGGGGAG. Translating it yields CASSFLFPGE. The entire CDR3 protein reads CASSFLFPGELFF.